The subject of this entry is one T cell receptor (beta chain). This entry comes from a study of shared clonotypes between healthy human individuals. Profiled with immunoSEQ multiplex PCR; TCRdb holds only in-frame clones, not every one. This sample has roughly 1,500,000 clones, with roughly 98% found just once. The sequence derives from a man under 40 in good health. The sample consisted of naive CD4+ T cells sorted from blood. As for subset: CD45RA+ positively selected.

The CDR3 coding sequence is TGTGCCAGCAGCAACCGAGCGGGAGTCCTTTCGTTCTTC. This translates into CASSNRAGVLSFF. This rearrangement joins TRBV7-9 to TRBJ2-1; TRBD2 agrees at 8 bases. CDR3 length equals 13 residues. From germline, CDR1 is SEHNR and CDR2 FQNEAQ (reference sequence). With 5 bases clipped from V and 15 bases from J, the junction kept 12 bases outside the gene matches. The whole variable domain, filled in from reference TRBV7-9 and TRBJ2-1, reads DTGVSQNPRHKITKRGQNVTFRCDPISEHNRLYWYRQTLGQGPEFLTYFQNEAQLEKSRLLSDRFSAERPKGSFSTLEIQRTEQGDSAMYLCASSNRAGVLSFFGPGTRLTVL.